This entry is about one T cell receptor (beta chain). Its antigen is unknown. This same CDR3 is encoded by further DNA sequences in the sample. The data were taken from a study of Ad26.COV2.S vaccination and SARS-CoV-2 variants. Study information: Donor was assigned to the Ad26.COV2.S arm of trial COV1001.

Specified treatment: roughly 19 received Ad26.COV2.S at low or high dose, single or two shots; five or six received placebo; per-sample allocation not given. The samples date from day 63 after the first vaccine or placebo injection. Adults aged 18-55 years in Boston included the donor. The CDR3 runs to 15 residues. The germline CDR1 and CDR2 sequences are SGHAT and FQNNGV. V was clipped by 3 bases and J by 0 bases, with 10 bases between them. Assay: immunoSEQ multiplex PCR; the TCRdb copy retains only in-frame clones and omits some. Of over 350,000 clones listed, roughly nine tenths are singletons. Notes on the study in general: Placebo recipients and vaccine recipients were similar in non-spike TCR breadth. Assessments of TCR breadth and depth may have underestimated the total T cell responses.

Sequenced here: peripheral blood, sampled in a trial of Ad26.COV2.S vaccine versus placebo. This chain connects TRBV11-2 to TRBJ2-3; D is possibly TRBD1 or TRBD2 (5 bases each). The receptor comes from a person aged 18 to 59 who received the Ad26.COV2.S COVID-19 vaccine or a placebo. The CDR3 loop reads CASSFRDPSTDTQYF. CDR3 bases: TGTGCCAGCAGCTTTCGGGACCCAAGCACAGATACGCAGTATTTT.